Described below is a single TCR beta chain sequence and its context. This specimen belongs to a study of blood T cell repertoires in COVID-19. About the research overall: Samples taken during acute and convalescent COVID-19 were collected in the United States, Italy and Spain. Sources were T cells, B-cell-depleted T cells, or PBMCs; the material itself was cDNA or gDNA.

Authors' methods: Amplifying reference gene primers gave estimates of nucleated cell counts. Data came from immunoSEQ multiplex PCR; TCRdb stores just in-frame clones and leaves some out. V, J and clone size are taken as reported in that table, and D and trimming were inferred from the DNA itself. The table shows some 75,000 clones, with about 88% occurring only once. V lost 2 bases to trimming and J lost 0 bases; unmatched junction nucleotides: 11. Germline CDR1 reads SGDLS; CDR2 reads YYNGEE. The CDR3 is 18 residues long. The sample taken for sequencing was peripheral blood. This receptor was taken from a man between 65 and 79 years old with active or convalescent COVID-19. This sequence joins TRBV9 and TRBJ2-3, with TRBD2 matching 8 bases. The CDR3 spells CASSVTPSGGVSTDTQYF. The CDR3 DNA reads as TGTGCCAGCAGCGTCACCCCCAGCGGGGGAGTTAGCACAGATACGCAGTATTTT.